This T cell receptor (beta chain) was captured in a study of blood T cell repertoires in COVID-19. Germline V gene lookup returns CDR1 MNHEY and CDR2 SMNVEV (reference sequence). The CDR3 is made up of 15 amino acids. The junction had 8 bases not matched to a gene; V was cut back by 3 bases and J by 7 bases. Using immunoSEQ multiplex PCR, the repertoire was profiled, and TCRdb retains in-frame clones only, with some absent. The sample gives 95,000 to 150,000 clones, roughly 84% of which show up once; 3% to 4.5% is in the top ten. Source material: PBMCs or T cells enriched from blood (not recorded which). This chain uses TRBV27 with TRBJ1-2; 10 nucleotides agree with TRBD1. The clonotype originates from a woman aged 25 to 45 who had recovered from COVID-19. The CDR3 here is CASSLAVTGGFGYTF. CDR3 DNA sequence: TGTGCCAGCAGTTTGGCCGTGACAGGGGGCTTTGGCTACACCTTC.